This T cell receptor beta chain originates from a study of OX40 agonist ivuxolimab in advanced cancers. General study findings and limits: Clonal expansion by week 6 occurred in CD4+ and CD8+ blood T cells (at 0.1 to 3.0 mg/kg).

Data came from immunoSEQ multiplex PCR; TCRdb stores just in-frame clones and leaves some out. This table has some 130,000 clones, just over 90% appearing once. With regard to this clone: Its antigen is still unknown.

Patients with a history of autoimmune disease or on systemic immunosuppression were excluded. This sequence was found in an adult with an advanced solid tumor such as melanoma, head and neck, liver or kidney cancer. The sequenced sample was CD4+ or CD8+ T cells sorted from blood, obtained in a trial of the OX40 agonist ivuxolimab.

Here the CDR3 DNA reads TGTGCCAGCAGTCGATCCCTAGCGGGAGGGCCCGATGAGCAGTTCTTC. Translation gives CASSRSLAGGPDEQFF. The V gene is TRBV27, the J gene TRBJ2-1; 12 bases fit TRBD2. This CDR3 has 16 residues. Germline V lookup: CDR1 MNHEY, CDR2 SMNVEV (reference sequence). The V segment lost 5 bases and the J segment 8 bases; nucleotides outside the gene matches: 10.